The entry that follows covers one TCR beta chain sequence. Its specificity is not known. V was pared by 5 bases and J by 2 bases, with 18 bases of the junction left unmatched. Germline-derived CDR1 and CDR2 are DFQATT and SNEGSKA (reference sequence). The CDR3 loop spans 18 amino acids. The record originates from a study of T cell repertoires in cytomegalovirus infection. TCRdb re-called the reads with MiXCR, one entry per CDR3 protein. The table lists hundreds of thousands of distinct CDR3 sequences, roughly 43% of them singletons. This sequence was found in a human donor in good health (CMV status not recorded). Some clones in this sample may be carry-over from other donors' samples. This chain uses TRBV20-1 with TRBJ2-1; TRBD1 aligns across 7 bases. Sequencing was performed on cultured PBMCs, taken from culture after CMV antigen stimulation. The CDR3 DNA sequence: TGCAGTGCTGACCGGGGAGCCACGACAGGGTGGGCCTACAATGAGCAGTTCTTC. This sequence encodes CSADRGATTGWAYNEQFF.